Following are 3 T cell receptor beta chains from one sample sequenced in a study of cytomegalovirus exposure and HLA in healthy donors. A multiplex PCR was run with 60 Vbeta primers and 13 Jbeta primers. The data were produced by immunoSEQ multiplex PCR, yet TCRdb's version contains in-frame clones alone and is incomplete. Of 140,000 to 150,000 clones in the sample, around four fifths are singletons; the top ten hold nearly 3.5%. The sample consisted of PBMCs. The origin of the receptors is a male donor in good health and CMV-seronegative.

The chain joins TRBV5-4 to TRBJ2-2; 7 bases are a match to TRBD1. The CDR3 length is 17 residues. Germline V gives CDR1 SGHNT, CDR2 YYREEE (reference sequence). After removal of 4 bases from V and 0 bases from J, the junction contained 9 bases not matched to a gene. The CDR3 here is CASSRSTGLSNTGELFF. CDR3 in DNA: TGTGCCAGCAGCCGATCGACAGGGTTGTCGAACACCGGGGAGCTGTTTTTT.

The V and J genes are TRBV13 and TRBJ2-7; D perhaps matches TRBD1 (5 bases). Germline CDR1 reads PRHDT; CDR2 reads FYEKMQ (reference sequence). The CDR3 covers 14 residues. V was pared by 7 bases and J by 0 bases, with 13 bases between. The CDR3 protein is CASILRGASYEQYF. As DNA, the CDR3 is TGTGCCAGCATCCTTAGGGGCGCCTCCTACGAGCAGTACTTC.

This clone has a single count. CDR3 bases: TGTGCCAGCAGTTACTCACCAGGCCCCGGTAACACTGAAGCTTTCTTT. Translation: CASSYSPGPGNTEAFF. The genes are TRBV6-5 and TRBJ1-1; no clear D gene. The ends were cut back, 0 bases at V and 2 bases at J, with 13 bases in the middle. CDR3 length equals 16 residues. Germline V gives CDR1 MNHEY, CDR2 SVGAGI.